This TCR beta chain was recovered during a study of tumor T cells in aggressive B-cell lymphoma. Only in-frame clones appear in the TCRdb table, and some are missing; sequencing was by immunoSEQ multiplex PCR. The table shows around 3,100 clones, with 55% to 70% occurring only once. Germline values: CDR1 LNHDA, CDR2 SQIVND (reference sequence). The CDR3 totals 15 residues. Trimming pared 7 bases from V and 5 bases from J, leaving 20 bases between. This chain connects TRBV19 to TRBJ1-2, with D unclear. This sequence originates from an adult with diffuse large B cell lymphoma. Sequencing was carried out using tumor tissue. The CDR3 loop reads CASIRGSSDVYGYTF. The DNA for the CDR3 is TGTGCCAGTATCCGGGGATCCTCGGATGTTTATGGCTACACCTTC.